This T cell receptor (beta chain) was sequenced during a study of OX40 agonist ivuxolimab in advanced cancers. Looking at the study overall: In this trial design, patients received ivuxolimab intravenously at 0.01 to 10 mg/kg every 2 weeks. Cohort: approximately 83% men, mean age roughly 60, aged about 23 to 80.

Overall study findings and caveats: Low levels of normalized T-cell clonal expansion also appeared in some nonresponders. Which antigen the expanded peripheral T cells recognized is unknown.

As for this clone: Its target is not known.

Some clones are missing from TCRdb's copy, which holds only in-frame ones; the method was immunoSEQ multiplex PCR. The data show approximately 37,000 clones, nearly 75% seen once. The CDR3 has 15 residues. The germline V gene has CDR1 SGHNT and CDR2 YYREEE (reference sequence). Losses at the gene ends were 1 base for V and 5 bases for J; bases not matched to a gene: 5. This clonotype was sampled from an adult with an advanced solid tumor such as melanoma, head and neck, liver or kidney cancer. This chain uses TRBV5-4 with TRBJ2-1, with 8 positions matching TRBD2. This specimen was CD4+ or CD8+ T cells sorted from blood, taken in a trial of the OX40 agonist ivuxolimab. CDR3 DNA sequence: TGTGCCAGCAGCTTGAGTGCGGGGGGCCACAATGAGCAGTTCTTC. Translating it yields CASSLSAGGHNEQFF.